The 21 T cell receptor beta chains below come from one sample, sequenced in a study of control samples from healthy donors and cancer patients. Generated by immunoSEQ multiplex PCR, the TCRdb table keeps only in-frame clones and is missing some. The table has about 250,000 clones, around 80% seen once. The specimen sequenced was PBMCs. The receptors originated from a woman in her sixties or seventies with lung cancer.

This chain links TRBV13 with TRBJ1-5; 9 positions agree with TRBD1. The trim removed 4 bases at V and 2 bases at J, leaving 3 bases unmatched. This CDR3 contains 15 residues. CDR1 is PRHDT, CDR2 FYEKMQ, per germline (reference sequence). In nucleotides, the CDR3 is TGTGCCAGCAGCTGGGGACAGGGCCGCAATCAGCCCCAGCATTTT. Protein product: CASSWGQGRNQPQHF.

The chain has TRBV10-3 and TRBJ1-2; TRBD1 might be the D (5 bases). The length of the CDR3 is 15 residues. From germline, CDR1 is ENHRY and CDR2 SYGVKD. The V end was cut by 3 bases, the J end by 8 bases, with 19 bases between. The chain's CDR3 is CAISDREPGRGGYTF. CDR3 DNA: TGTGCCATCAGTGATCGTGAACCGGGACGCGGCGGCTACACCTTC.

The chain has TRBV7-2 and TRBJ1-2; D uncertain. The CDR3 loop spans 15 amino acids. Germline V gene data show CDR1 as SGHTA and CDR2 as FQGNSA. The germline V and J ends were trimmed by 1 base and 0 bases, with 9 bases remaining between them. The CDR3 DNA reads TGTGCCAGCAGCTTAGGGCAGGCCGCTAACTATGGCTACACCTTC. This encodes CASSLGQAANYGYTF. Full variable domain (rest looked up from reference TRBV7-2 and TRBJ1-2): GAGVSQSPSNKVTEKGKDVELRCDPISGHTALYWYRQSLGQGLEFLIYFQGNSAPDKSGLPSDRFSAERTGGSVSTLTIQRTQQEDSAVYLCASSLGQAANYGYTFGSGTRLTVV.

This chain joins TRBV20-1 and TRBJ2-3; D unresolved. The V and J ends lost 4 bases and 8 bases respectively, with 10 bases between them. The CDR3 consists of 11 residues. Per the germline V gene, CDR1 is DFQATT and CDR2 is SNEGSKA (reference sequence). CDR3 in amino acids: CSATRTPTQYF. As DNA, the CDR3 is TGCAGTGCTACTAGAACCCCTACGCAGTATTTT.

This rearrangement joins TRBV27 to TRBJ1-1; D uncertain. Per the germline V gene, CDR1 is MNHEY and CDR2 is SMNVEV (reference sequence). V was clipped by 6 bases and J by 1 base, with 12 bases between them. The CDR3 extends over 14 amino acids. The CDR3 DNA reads TGTGCCAGCAGCCCTCTGGAGGCGAACACTGAAGCTTTCTTT. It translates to CASSPLEANTEAFF.

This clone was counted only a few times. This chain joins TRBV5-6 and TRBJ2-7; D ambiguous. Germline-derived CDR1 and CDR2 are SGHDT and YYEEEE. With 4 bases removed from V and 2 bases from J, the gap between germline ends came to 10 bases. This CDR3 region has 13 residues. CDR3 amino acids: CASSLGVPYEQYF. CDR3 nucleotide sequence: TGTGCCAGCAGCCTTGGAGTGCCCTACGAGCAGTACTTC.

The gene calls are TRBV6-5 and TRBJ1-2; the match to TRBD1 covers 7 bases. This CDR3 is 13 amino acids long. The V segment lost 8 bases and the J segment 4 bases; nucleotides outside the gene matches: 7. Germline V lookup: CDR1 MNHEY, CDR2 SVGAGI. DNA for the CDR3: TGTGCCAGCCGGCCAGGGGGGGGCTATGGCTACACCTTC. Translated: CASRPGGGYGYTF.

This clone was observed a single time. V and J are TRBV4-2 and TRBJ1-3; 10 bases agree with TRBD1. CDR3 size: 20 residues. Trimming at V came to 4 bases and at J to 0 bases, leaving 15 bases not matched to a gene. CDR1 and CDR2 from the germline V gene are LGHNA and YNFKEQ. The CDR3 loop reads CASSRLGTGDPRSSGNTIYF. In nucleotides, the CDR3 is TGTGCCAGCAGCCGGTTGGGGACAGGGGACCCTAGAAGCTCTGGAAACACCATATATTTT.

CDR3 nucleotides: TGTGCCAGCAGCGGGTCCGTGGGAGGGGGCACAGATACGCAGTATTTT. Its translation: CASSGSVGGGTDTQYF. The V gene is TRBV9, the J gene TRBJ2-3; 7 nucleotides agree with TRBD2. Trimming at V came to 3 bases and at J to 1 base, leaving 8 bases not matched to a gene. Germline V gives CDR1 SGDLS, CDR2 YYNGEE. The CDR3 loop spans 16 amino acids.

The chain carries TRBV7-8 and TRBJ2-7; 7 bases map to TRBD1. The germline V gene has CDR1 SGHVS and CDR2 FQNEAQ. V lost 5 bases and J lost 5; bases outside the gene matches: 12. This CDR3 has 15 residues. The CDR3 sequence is CASSPLGQVVDEQYF. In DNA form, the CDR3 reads TGTGCCAGCAGCCCATTAGGACAGGTGGTTGACGAGCAGTACTTC.

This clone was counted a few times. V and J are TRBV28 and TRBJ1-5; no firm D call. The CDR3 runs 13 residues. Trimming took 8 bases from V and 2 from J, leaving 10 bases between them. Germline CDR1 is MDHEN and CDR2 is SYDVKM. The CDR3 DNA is TGTGCCAGCGGGCGGGAGGGCAATCAGCCCCAGCATTTT. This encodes CASGREGNQPQHF.

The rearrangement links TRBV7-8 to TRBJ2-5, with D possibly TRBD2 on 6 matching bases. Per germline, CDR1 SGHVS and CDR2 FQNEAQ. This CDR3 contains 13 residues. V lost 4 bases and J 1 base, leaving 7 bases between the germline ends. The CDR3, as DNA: TGTGCCAGCAGCTGGGGGGTCCAAGAGACCCAGTACTTC. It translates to CASSWGVQETQYF.

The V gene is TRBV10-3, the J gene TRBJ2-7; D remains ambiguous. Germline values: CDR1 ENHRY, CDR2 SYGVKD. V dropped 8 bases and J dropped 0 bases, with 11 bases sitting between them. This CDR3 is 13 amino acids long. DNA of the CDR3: TGTGCCATCGGAGCACAGAGCTCCTACGAGCAGTACTTC. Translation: CAIGAQSSYEQYF.

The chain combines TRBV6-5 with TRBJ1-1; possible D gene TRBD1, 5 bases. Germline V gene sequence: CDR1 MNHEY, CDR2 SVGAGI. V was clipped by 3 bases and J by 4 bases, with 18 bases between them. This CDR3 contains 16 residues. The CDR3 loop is CASSYSGAQLRTEAFF. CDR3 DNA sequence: TGTGCCAGCAGTTATTCCGGGGCTCAGCTACGCACTGAAGCTTTCTTT.

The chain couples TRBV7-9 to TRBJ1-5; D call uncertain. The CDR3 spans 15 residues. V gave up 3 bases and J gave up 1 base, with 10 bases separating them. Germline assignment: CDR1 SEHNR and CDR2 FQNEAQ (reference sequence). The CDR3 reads CASSLQDASNQPQHF. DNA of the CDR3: TGTGCCAGCAGCTTGCAGGACGCCAGCAATCAGCCCCAGCATTTT.

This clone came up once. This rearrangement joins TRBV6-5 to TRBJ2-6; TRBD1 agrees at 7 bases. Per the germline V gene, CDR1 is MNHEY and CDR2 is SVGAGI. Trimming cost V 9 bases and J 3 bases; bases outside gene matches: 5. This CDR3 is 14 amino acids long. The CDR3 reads CASGQGVGANVLTF. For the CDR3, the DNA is TGTGCCAGTGGCCAGGGGGTTGGGGCCAACGTCCTGACTTTC.

Written as DNA, the CDR3 is TGTGCCAGCAGTTTTGCCGAAAAACTGTTTTTT. It encodes CASSFAEKLFF. This chain uses TRBV12-3 or TRBV12-4 with TRBJ1-4; no reliable D call. Trimming removed 3 bases from V and 8 bases from J, with 4 bases in between. The CDR3 sequence is 11 residues long.

The CDR3 nucleotides are TGTGCCAGCAGTGAAAGAGGCAGGGGTGAGACCCAGTACTTC. It yields the protein CASSERGRGETQYF. The genes are TRBV2 and TRBJ2-5, with D perhaps TRBD1 (6 bases). V was trimmed by 2 bases and J by 5 bases, leaving 12 bases between them. The germline V gene has CDR1 SNHLY and CDR2 FYNNEI. The CDR3 covers 14 residues. The full variable domain, its missing parts supplied by reference TRBV2 and TRBJ2-5, is EPEVTQTPSHQVTQMGQEVILRCVPISNHLYFYWYRQILGQKVEFLVSFYNNEISEKSEIFDDQFSVERPDGSNFTLKIRSTKLEDSAMYFCASSERGRGETQYFGPGTRLLVL.

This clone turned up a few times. DNA for the CDR3: TGCGCCAGCAGCTTGGTAGGGCAGGGAGGAGAGACCCAGTACTTC. Translation: CASSLVGQGGETQYF. V usage is TRBV5-1 and J usage is TRBJ2-5; D may be TRBD2 (6 bases). The germline CDR1 and CDR2 sequences are SGHRS and YFSETQ. V was shortened by 0 bases and J by 4 bases, with 13 bases between the two germline ends. This CDR3 is 15 amino acids long.

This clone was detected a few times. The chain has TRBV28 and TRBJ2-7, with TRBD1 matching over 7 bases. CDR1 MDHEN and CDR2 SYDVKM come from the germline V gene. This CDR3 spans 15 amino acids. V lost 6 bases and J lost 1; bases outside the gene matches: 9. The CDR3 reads CASSWTGLKSYEQYF. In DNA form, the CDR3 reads TGTGCCAGCAGCTGGACAGGTCTTAAGTCCTACGAGCAGTACTTC.

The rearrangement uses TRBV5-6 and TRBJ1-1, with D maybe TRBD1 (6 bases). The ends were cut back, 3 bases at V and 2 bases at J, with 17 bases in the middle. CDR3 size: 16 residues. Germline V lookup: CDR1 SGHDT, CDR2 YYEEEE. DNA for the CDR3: TGTGCCAGCAGCTCGACCTCAGGGGCTTATAACACTGAAGCTTTCTTT. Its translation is CASSSTSGAYNTEAFF.